Presented here are 9 T cell receptor beta chains from one specimen sequenced in a study of vaccination and CD4 T cells after COVID-19. Treatment given: roughly ten-day PBMC culture with coronavirus spike peptide pools or control peptides (ViraFEST assay). The antigens these receptors bind are not known. Sequencing of cultured CD4+ T cell DNA used the Oncomine TCR Beta short-read assay. In TCRdb, the PCR reads were re-called with MiXCR into one record per CDR3 protein. This repertoire shows 9,500 to 15,000 distinct CDR3 sequences, roughly 60% found once; its top ten account for more than 7%. The specimen was CD4+ T cells from blood, cultured in vitro. The receptors stem from a human donor who had recovered from COVID-19.

The V gene is TRBV5-1, the J gene TRBJ2-5, with 13 bases lining up with TRBD2. J was trimmed by 2 bases and V by 4 bases; bases with no gene match: 5. The CDR3 extends over 16 amino acids. The germline CDR1 and CDR2 sequences are SGHRS and YFSETQ. The CDR3: CASSQGLAGTQETQYF. The CDR3 region has the DNA TGCGCCAGCAGCCAGGGACTAGCGGGAACTCAAGAGACCCAGTACTTC.

The J gene is TRBJ2-1, the V gene TRBV7-9, with D perhaps TRBD2 (6 bases). V was pared by 5 bases and J by 8 bases, with 19 bases between. The CDR3 is 15 amino acids. Germline V gene lookup returns CDR1 SEHNR and CDR2 FQNEAQ (reference sequence). DNA for the CDR3: TGTGCCAGCAGCCCGAGCCGGGACTCCCTCCATGAGCAGTTCTTC. It specifies CASSPSRDSLHEQFF.

V usage is TRBV20-1 and J usage is TRBJ2-7; either TRBD1 or TRBD2 may fit D (5 bases each). Looked up from germline, CDR1 is DFQATT and CDR2 is SNEGSKA (reference sequence). The CDR3 contains 14 residues. V lost 3 bases and J lost 3, with 15 bases in between. CDR3 protein: CSASTGTLLYEQYF. The CDR3 bases are TGCAGTGCTAGTACTGGGACCCTACTCTACGAGCAGTACTTC.

The table lists this clonotype with a few counts. V gene TRBV19 combines with J gene TRBJ1-1; TRBD1 matches 10 bases. In germline, CDR1 is LNHDA, CDR2 SQIVND (reference sequence). This CDR3 is 17 amino acids long. V lost 3 bases, J lost 4 bases, and 11 bases stayed unmatched. The CDR3 nucleotides read TGTGCCAGTAGTATTGGGAGGCGCGGACAGGGGGTCACTGAAGCTTTCTTT. Its translation: CASSIGRRGQGVTEAFF.

The chain employs TRBV7-9 and TRBJ1-5; no reliable D call. The CDR3 consists of 14 residues. V lost 5 bases, J lost 4 bases, and 12 bases lay in between. Germline loops: CDR1 SEHNR, CDR2 FQNEAQ (reference sequence). The CDR3 DNA follows: TGTGCCAGCAGCAGGGCTGATGGAAATCAGCCCCAGCATTTT. Translating it yields CASSRADGNQPQHF.

CDR3 DNA sequence: TGTGCCAGCAGCGCGAGTGGAGAGACCCAGTACTTC. Protein product: CASSASGETQYF. This chain connects TRBV7-7 to TRBJ2-5; D gene uncertain. Germline V gives CDR1 SSHAT, CDR2 FNYEAQ (reference sequence). V dropped 5 bases and J dropped 4 bases, with 8 bases sitting between them. There are 12 residues in the CDR3.

This chain connects TRBV6-2 or TRBV6-3 to TRBJ2-4; D may be TRBD2 (6 bases). CDR3 length: 15 amino acids. CDR1 and CDR2 from the germline V gene are MNHEY and SVGEGT. Deletions cut 2 bases from V and 3 bases from J, with 11 bases between. In nucleotides, the CDR3 is TGTGCCAGCAGTTACAGGGCCGGGGGCAAAAACATTCAGTACTTC. Translation: CASSYRAGGKNIQYF.

The chain employs TRBV7-3 and TRBJ2-1, with 9 bases aligning to TRBD2. The V gene's germline CDR1 is SGHTA and CDR2 FQGTGA. The CDR3 runs 17 residues. V gave up 2 bases and J gave up 6 bases; unmatched junction bases: 11. The CDR3 region has the DNA TGTGCCAGCAGCTTAGGTTTTGGTCTAGCGGGACCCAATGAGCAGTTCTTC. This sequence encodes CASSLGFGLAGPNEQFF.

The genes are TRBV28 and TRBJ1-5, with D perhaps matching TRBD1 (5 bases). This CDR3 comprises 16 residues. Deletions cut 6 bases from V and 0 bases from J, with 15 bases between. Per germline, CDR1 MDHEN and CDR2 SYDVKM. CDR3 in amino acids: CASSPMGGNSNQPQHF. The DNA for the CDR3 is TGTGCCAGCAGCCCGATGGGGGGAAATAGCAATCAGCCCCAGCATTTT. Filled out from reference TRBV28 and TRBJ1-5, the complete variable domain reads DVKVTQSSRYLVKRTGEKVFLECVQDMDHENMFWYRQDPGLGLRLIYFSYDVKMKEKGDIPEGYSVSREKKERFSLILESASTNQTSMYLCASSPMGGNSNQPQHFGDGTRLSIL.